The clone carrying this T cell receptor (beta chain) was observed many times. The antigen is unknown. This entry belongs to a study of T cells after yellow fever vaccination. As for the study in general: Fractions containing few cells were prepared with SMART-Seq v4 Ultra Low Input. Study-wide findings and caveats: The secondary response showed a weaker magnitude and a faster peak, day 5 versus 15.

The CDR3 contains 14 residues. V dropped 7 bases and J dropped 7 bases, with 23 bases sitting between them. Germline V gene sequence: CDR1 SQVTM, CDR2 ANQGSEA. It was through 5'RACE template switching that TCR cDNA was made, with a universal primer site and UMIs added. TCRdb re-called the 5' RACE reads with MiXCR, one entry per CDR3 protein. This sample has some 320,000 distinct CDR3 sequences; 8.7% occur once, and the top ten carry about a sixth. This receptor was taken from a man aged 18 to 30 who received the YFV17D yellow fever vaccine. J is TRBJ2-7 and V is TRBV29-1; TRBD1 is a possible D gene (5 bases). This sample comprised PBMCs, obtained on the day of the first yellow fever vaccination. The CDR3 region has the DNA TGCAGCGCCAGGACGGGTCAAAAAAGGGGAGAGCAGTACTTC. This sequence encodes CSARTGQKRGEQYF.